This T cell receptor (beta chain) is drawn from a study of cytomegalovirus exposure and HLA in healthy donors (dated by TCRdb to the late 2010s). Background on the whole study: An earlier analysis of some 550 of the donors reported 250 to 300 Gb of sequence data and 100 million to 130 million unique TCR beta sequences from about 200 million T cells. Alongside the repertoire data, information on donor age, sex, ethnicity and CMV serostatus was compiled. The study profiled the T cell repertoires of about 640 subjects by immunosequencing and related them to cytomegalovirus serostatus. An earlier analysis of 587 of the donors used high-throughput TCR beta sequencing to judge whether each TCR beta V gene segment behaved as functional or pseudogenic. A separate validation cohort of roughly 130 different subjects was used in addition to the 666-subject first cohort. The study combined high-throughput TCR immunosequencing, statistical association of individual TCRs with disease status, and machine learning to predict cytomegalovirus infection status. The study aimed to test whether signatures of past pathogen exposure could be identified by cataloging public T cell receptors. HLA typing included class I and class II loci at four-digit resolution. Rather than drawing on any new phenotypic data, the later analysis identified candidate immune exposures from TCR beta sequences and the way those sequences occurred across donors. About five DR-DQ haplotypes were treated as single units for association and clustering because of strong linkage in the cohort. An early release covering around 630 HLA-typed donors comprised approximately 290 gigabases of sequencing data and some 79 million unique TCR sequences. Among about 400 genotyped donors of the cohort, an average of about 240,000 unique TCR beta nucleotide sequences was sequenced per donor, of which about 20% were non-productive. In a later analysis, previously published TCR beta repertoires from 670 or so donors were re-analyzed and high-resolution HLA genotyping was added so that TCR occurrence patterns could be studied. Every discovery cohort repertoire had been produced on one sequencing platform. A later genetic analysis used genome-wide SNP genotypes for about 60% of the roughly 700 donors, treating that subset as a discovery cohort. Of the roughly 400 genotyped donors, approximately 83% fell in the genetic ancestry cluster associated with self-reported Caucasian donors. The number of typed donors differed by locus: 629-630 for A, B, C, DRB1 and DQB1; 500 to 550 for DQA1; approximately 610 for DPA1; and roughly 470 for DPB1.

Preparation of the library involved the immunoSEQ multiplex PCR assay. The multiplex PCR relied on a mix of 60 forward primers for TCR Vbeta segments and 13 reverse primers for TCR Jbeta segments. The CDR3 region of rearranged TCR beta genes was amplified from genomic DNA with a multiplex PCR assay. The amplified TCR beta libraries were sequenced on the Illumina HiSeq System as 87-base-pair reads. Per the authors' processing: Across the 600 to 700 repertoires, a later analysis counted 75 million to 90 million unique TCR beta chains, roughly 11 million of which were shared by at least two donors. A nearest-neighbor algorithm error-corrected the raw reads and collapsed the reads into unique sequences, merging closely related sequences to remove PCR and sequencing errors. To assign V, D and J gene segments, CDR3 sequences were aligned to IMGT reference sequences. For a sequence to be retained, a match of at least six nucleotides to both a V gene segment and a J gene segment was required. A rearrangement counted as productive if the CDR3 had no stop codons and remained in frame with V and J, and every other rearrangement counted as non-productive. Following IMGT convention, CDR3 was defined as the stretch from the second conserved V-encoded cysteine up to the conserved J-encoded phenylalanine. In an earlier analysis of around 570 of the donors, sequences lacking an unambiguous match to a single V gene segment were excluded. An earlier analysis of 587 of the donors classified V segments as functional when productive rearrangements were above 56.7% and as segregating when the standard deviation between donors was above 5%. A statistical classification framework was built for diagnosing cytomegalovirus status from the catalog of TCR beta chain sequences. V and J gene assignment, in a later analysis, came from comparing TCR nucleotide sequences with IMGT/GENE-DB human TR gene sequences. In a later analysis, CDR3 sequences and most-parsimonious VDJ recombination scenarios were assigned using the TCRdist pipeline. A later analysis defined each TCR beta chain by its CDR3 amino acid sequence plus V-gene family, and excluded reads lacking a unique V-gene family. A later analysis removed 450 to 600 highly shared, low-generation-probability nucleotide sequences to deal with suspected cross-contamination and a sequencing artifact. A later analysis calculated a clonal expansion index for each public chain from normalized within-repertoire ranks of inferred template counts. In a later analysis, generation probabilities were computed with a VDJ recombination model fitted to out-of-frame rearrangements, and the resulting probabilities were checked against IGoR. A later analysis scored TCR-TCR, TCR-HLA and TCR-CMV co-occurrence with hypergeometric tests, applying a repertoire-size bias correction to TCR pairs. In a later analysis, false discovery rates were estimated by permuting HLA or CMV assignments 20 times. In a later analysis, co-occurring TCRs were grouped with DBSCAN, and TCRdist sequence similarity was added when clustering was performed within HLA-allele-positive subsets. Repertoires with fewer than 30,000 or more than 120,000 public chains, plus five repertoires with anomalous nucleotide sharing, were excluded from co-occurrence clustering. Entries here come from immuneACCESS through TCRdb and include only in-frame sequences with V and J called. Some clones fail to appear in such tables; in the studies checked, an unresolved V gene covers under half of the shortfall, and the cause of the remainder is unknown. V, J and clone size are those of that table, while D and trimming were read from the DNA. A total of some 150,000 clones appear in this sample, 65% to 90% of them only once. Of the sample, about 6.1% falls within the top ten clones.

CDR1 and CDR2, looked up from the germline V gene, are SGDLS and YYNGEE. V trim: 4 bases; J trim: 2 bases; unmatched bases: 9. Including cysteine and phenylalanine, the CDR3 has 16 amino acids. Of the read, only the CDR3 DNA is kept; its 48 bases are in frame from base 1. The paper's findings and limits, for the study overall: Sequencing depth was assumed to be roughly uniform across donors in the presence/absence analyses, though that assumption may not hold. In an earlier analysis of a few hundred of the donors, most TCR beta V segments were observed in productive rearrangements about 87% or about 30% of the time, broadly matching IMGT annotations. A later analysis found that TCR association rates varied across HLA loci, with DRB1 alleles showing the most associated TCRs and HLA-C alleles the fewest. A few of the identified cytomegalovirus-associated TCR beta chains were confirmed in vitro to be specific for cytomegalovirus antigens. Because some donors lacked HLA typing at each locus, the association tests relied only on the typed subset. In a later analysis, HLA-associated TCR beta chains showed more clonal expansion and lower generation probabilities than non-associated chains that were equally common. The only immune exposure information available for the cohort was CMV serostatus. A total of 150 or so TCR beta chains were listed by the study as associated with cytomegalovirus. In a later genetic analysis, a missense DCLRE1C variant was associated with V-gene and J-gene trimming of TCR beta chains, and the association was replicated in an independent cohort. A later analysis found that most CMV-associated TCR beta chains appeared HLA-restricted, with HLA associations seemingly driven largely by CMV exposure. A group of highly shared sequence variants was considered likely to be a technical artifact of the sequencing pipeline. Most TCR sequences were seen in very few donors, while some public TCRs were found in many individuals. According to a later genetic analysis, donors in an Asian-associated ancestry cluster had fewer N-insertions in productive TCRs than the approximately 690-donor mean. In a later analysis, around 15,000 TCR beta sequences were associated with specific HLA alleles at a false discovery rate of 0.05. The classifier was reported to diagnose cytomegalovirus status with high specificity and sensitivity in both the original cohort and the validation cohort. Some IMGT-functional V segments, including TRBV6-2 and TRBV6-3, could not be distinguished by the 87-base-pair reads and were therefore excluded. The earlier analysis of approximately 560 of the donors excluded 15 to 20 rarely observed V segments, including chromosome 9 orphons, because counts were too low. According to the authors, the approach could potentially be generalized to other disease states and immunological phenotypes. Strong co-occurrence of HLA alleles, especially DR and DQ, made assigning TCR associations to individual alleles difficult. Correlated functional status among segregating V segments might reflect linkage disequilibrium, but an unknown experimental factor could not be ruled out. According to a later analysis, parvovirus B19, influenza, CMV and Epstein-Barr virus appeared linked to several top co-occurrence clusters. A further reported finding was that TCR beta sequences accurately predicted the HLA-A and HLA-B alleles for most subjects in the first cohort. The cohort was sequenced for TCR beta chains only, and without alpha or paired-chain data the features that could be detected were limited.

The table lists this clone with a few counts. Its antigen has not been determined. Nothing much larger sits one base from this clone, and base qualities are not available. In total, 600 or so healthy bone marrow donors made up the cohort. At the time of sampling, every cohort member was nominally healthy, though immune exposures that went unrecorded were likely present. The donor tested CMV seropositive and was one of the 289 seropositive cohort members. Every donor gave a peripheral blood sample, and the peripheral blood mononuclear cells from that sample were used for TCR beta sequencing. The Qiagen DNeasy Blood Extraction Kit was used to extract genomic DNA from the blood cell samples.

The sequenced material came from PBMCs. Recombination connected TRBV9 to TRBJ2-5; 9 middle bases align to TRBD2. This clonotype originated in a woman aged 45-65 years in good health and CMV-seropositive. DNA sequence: TGTGCCAGCAGCCCCCGGGGAGCGGGGGGACAAGAGACCCAGTACTTC. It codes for CASSPRGAGGQETQYF.